The 25 T cell receptor beta chains presented below share a single source sample, sequenced in a study of human T cells and chemical hapten exposure. Indicated time point: patch test 3, about 24 weeks after DPC sensitization. Treatment specified: therapeutic diphenylcyclopropenone sensitization with weekly scalp DPC. Via MiXCR, TCRdb re-called the RACE reads, giving one row per CDR3 protein. The data contain roughly 84,000 distinct CDR3 sequences, roughly 10% of them seen just once; the ten biggest clones take up approximately 3.5%. The sequencing here drew on whole blood, taken in connection with sensitization to the hapten diphenylcyclopropenone (DPC). These receptors came from a woman aged 45-65 years with alopecia areata. Some clones in this sample may be carry-over from other donors' samples.

The sample holds many counts of this clonotype. J is TRBJ2-5 and V is TRBV4-3; TRBD2 agrees at 8 bases. The CDR3 runs 16 residues. V trimming: 1 base; J trimming: 0 bases; junction bases outside the gene matches: 4. CDR1 and CDR2 (germline): LGHNA, YSLEER. For the CDR3, the DNA is TGCGCCAGCAGCCAAGGGCCCGGGGGGGACCAAGAGACCCAGTACTTC. Translation: CASSQGPGGDQETQYF.

The V gene is TRBV18, the J gene TRBJ1-5, with 8 positions matching TRBD1. This CDR3 contains 15 residues. Trimming removed 5 bases from V and 2 bases from J; junction bases left unmatched: 5. Germline V lookup: CDR1 KGHSH, CDR2 LQKENI. CDR3 coding DNA: TGTGCCAGCTCAAAGCAGGGGGCAGGCAATCAGCCCCAGCATTTT. This gives the protein CASSKQGAGNQPQHF.

In its sample, this clonotype was seen many times. The V gene is TRBV20-1, the J gene TRBJ1-5, with TRBD1 as a possible D gene (6 bases). Per germline, CDR1 DFQATT and CDR2 SNEGSKA (reference sequence). Trimming pared 4 bases from V and 5 bases from J, leaving 12 bases between. The CDR3 has 13 residues. This CDR3 reads CSATQGLDQPQHF. The CDR3 DNA sequence: TGCAGTGCTACACAGGGATTAGATCAGCCCCAGCATTTT.

This clonotype turned up a few times. The rearrangement uses TRBV29-1 and TRBJ2-1; 10 bases are a match to TRBD2. The CDR3 loop spans 14 amino acids. Germline CDR1 SQVTM, CDR2 ANQGSEA. V was pared by 4 bases and J by 4 bases, with 4 bases of the junction left unmatched. CDR3 sequence reads: CSVAGTSDYNEQFF. Here the CDR3 DNA reads TGCAGCGTTGCCGGGACTAGCGATTACAATGAGCAGTTCTTC.

DNA of the CDR3: TGTGCCAGCAGCTTAGTGGGGACAGGGGGCGAGGCTTTCTTT. Amino acids: CASSLVGTGGEAFF. This chain uses TRBV11-3 with TRBJ1-1; TRBD1 agrees at 12 bases. Trimming removed 1 base from V and 11 bases from J; junction bases left unmatched: 5. The CDR3 is 14 amino acids. Looked up from germline, CDR1 is SGHNT and CDR2 is YENEEA.

This chain uses TRBV27 with TRBJ1-3; no definite D call. With 5 bases removed from V and 4 bases from J, the gap between germline ends came to 12 bases. Germline V gene sequence: CDR1 MNHEY, CDR2 SMNVEV (reference sequence). The CDR3 has 14 amino acids. The CDR3 coding sequence is TGTGCCAGCAGTCCCAAGAGGACCGGAAACACCATATATTTT. This gives the protein CASSPKRTGNTIYF.

This clonotype was seen many times. The chain has TRBV2 and TRBJ2-7; 9 nucleotides match TRBD2. J lost 2 bases, V lost 6 bases, and 5 bases had no gene match. From germline, CDR1 is SNHLY and CDR2 FYNNEI. The CDR3 covers 14 residues. CDR3 sequence (DNA): TGTGCCAGCAGGGGAAGACTAGCGGCCTACGAGCAGTACTTC. As protein: CASRGRLAAYEQYF. Filled out from reference TRBV2 and TRBJ2-7, the complete variable domain reads EPEVTQTPSHQVTQMGQEVILRCVPISNHLYFYWYRQILGQKVEFLVSFYNNEISEKSEIFDDQFSVERPDGSNFTLKIRSTKLEDSAMYFCASRGRLAAYEQYFGPGTRLTVT.

The chain has TRBV7-6 and TRBJ2-3; D is undetermined. V dropped 5 bases and J dropped 1 base, with 16 bases sitting between them. The CDR3 totals 16 residues. Germline-derived CDR1 and CDR2 are SGHVS and FNYEAQ. The CDR3 is CASSRSFAAGTDTQYF. The DNA of the CDR3 is TGTGCCAGCAGCCGCAGTTTTGCTGCTGGCACAGATACGCAGTATTTT.

This clonotype was counted many times. This rearrangement joins TRBV20-1 to TRBJ2-3, with 10 bases matching TRBD2. The CDR3 extends over 15 amino acids. J was trimmed by 6 bases and V by 2 bases; bases with no gene match: 8. Germline CDR1 and CDR2: DFQATT and SNEGSKA (reference sequence). The CDR3 nucleotides read TGCAGTGCTAGACTTCCTAGCGGGGGACGGGATACGCAGTATTTT. This codes for CSARLPSGGRDTQYF.

The chain recombines TRBV9 with TRBJ2-1; 8 nucleotides agree with TRBD2. The length of the CDR3 is 16 residues. The J segment lost 6 bases and the V segment lost 3 bases, leaving 11 bases of the junction unmatched. Germline V gives CDR1 SGDLS, CDR2 YYNGEE. CDR3 amino acids: CASSGKRESFRNEQFF. CDR3 bases: TGTGCCAGCAGCGGAAAGCGGGAGAGTTTCCGCAATGAGCAGTTCTTC.

A few counts support this clonotype. This rearrangement joins TRBV23-1 to TRBJ2-1, with TRBD1 as a possible D gene (6 bases). TRBV23-1 is filed as an ORF, its function uncertain. This CDR3 has 15 residues. With 4 bases removed from V and 7 bases from J, the gap between germline ends came to 17 bases. The CDR3 loop is CASSPRGRERNEQFF. Written as DNA, the CDR3 is TGCGCCAGCAGTCCCAGGGGACGAGAACGGAATGAGCAGTTCTTC.

The chain couples TRBV20-1 to TRBJ1-2, with 8 bases that match TRBD1. The V and J ends lost 2 bases and 6 bases, in that order; junction bases with no gene match: 2. The CDR3 sequence is 12 residues long. Germline assignment: CDR1 DFQATT and CDR2 SNEGSKA (reference sequence). The CDR3 loop is CSARRTGNGYTF. The DNA of the CDR3 is TGCAGTGCTAGACGGACAGGGAATGGCTACACCTTC.

The CDR3 reads CASSRTLSNQPQHF. The CDR3 nucleotides are TGTGCCAGCAGTAGGACACTTAGCAATCAGCCCCAGCATTTT. The chain joins TRBV6-5 to TRBJ1-5; perhaps TRBD1 as D (5 bases). The length of the CDR3 is 14 residues. V lost 5 bases and J lost 0, with 8 bases in between. Germline assignment: CDR1 MNHEY and CDR2 SVGAGI.

This clonotype was observed a handful of times. The limits of the CDR3 on the DNA are not certain, so only TCRdb's listed CDR3 is given. The rearrangement links TRBV7-2 to TRBJ2-7; the table's TRBD1 call for D was not verified on the DNA. CDR1 is SGHTA, CDR2 FQGNSA, per germline. The CDR3 adds up to 15 amino acids, both ends counted. CDR3 protein: CASSFGPGPLPEQYF.

This clonotype was seen at least ten times. The chain carries TRBV5-6 and TRBJ2-7; 12 positions agree with TRBD1. This CDR3 comprises 16 residues. V gave up 1 base and J gave up 2 bases; unmatched junction bases: 4. Germline CDR1 reads SGHDT; CDR2 reads YYEEEE. The CDR3 sequence: CASSLRGQGAAYEQYF. In nucleotides, the CDR3 is TGTGCCAGCAGCTTGAGGGGACAGGGGGCAGCCTACGAGCAGTACTTC.

The chain recombines TRBV28 with TRBJ2-1; D gene uncertain. CDR3 length: 10 amino acids. CDR1 is MDHEN and CDR2 is SYDVKM in the germline V gene. Trimming cost V 3 bases and J 7 bases, with 1 base left between them. CDR3 sequence: CASSLNEQFF. CDR3 nucleotides: TGTGCCAGCAGTTTGAATGAGCAGTTCTTC. Complete variable domain (other parts from reference TRBV28 and TRBJ2-1): DVKVTQSSRYLVKRTGEKVFLECVQDMDHENMFWYRQDPGLGLRLIYFSYDVKMKEKGDIPEGYSVSREKKERFSLILESASTNQTSMYLCASSLNEQFFGPGTRLTVL.

This clonotype has just a few counts. The rearrangement uses TRBV7-9 and TRBJ2-7; 10 bases are shared with TRBD2. Germline values: CDR1 SEHNR, CDR2 FQNEAQ (reference sequence). The CDR3 is made up of 16 amino acids. The V and J ends lost 0 bases and 5 bases, in that order; junction bases with no gene match: 7. CDR3 residues: CASSLAGSGRFDEQYF. The CDR3 DNA reads as TGTGCCAGCAGCTTAGCAGGTAGCGGGAGGTTCGACGAGCAGTACTTC.

Ten or more counts support this clonotype. The chain joins TRBV5-4 to TRBJ1-2, with a tentative D call TRBD1 (6 bases). The CDR3 is made up of 14 amino acids. Trimming took 4 bases from V and 4 from J, leaving 14 bases between them. Per the germline V gene, CDR1 is SGHNT and CDR2 is YYREEE (reference sequence). The CDR3 coding sequence is TGTGCCAGCAGCCGGTCTGACAGGAGCTATGGCTACACCTTC. Encoded protein: CASSRSDRSYGYTF.

This clonotype was counted between two and nine times. This rearrangement joins TRBV6-2 or TRBV6-3 to TRBJ2-1, with D tentatively TRBD1 or TRBD2 (5 bases each). Germline V gives CDR1 MNHEY, CDR2 SVGEGT. Trimming removed 11 bases at V and 0 bases at J, with 20 bases between. The CDR3 has 16 amino acids. CDR3 nucleotides: TGTGCCTTTCTGGGGGAGCCCGACCGCTCCTACAATGAGCAGTTCTTC. This translates into CAFLGEPDRSYNEQFF.

This clonotype was found many times. The CDR3 DNA reads as TGCAGCGTCCCTAGCGGGGTAGCCAAAAACATTCAGTACTTC. It yields the protein CSVPSGVAKNIQYF. The chain joins TRBV29-1 to TRBJ2-4; 9 bases fit TRBD2. V gave up 6 bases and J gave up 0 bases; unmatched junction bases: 3. This CDR3 has 14 amino acids. From germline, CDR1 is SQVTM and CDR2 ANQGSEA.

This clonotype has just a few counts. The V call is TRBV14, the J call TRBJ2-3, with a tentative D call TRBD2 (5 bases). With 4 bases removed from V and 0 bases from J, the gap between germline ends came to 14 bases. The CDR3 consists of 16 residues. Germline assignment: CDR1 SGHDN and CDR2 FVKESK. The CDR3 nucleotides are TGTGCCAGCAGCCTGTGGATTAGCGCTAGCACAGATACGCAGTATTTT. It translates to CASSLWISASTDTQYF.

V usage is TRBV15 and J usage is TRBJ2-7; either TRBD1 or TRBD2 may supply D (5 bases each). The germline gives CDR1 LNHNV, CDR2 YYDKDF (reference sequence). The ends were cut back, 3 bases at V and 4 bases at J, with 19 bases in the middle. CDR3 length: 16 amino acids. CDR3 DNA sequence: TGTGCCACCAGCAGGGGTCCTGGTGGGGGAGTGTACGAGCAGTACTTC. This gives the protein CATSRGPGGGVYEQYF. Full variable domain (missing parts from reference TRBV15 and TRBJ2-7): DAMVIQNPRYQVTQFGKPVTLSCSQTLNHNVMYWYQQKSSQAPKLLFHYYDKDFNNEADTPDNFQSRRPNTSFCFLDIRSPGLGDTAMYLCATSRGPGGGVYEQYFGPGTRLTVT.

This clonotype was detected many times. This chain joins TRBV20-1 and TRBJ2-3, with TRBD2 identical over 10 bases. The germline V gene encodes CDR1 DFQATT and CDR2 SNEGSKA (reference sequence). V dropped 6 bases and J dropped 5; count of bases not matched to a gene: 2. CDR3 length equals 12 residues. CDR3 nucleotides: TGCAGTGCAAGACTAGCGGGAGATACGCAGTATTTT. Translated: CSARLAGDTQYF.

This clonotype has a handful of counts. The CDR3 DNA is TGCAGTGCTCCCGACCCGCGTGACACTGAAGCTTTCTTT. This gives the protein CSAPDPRDTEAFF. The V gene is TRBV20-1, the J gene TRBJ1-1; D ambiguous. The CDR3 is made up of 13 amino acids. Germline V lookup: CDR1 DFQATT, CDR2 SNEGSKA (reference sequence). With 5 bases removed from V and 3 bases from J, the gap between germline ends came to 13 bases.

Notes on this clonotype: This sequence may be a read error, since a much larger clone differs from it by one base. This chain uses TRBV18 with TRBJ1-3; D not certain. The germline CDR1 and CDR2 sequences are KGHSH and LQKENI. This CDR3 comprises 16 residues. CDR3 region: CASSPFRGDSGNTMYF. For the CDR3, the DNA is TGTGCCAGCTCACCATTCCGAGGAGACTCTGGAAACACCATGTATTTT.